This T cell receptor (beta chain) was retrieved from a study of post-analysis software for immune sequencing data. Overall study findings and caveats: The study found TRBV5-6, TRBV5-1 and TRBV20-1 among roughly 5 TRBV segments more frequent in patients than controls.

V lost 6 bases and J lost 5; bases outside the gene matches: 5. This CDR3 spans 14 amino acids. This clonotype was counted at least ten times. Its target is unknown. cDNA libraries for TCR beta contained unique molecular identifiers. TCRdb fed the PCR reads into MiXCR, producing one record per CDR3 protein. The repertoire holds about 540,000 distinct CDR3 sequences, with around 31% as singletons. The sequenced sample consisted of blood. The chain has TRBV12-3 or TRBV12-4 and TRBJ2-1; 9 bases are shared with TRBD2. This receptor was taken from a girl between 2 and 17 years old with multiple sclerosis. This chain's CDR3 is CASSSGTSHNEQFF. The CDR3 bases are TGTGCCAGCAGCTCCGGGACTAGCCACAATGAGCAGTTCTTC.